This is a list of T cell receptor beta chains from one sample in a study of regulatory T cells in long-lasting Graves disease. MiXCR, run by TCRdb on the multiplex PCR reads, gives a single entry per CDR3 protein. The sample has about 400,000 distinct CDR3 sequences; roughly 17% are singletons. A further study also used this sample, focusing on T cells in Graves' hyperthyroidism and ophthalmopathy.

Sequencing used peripheral blood mononuclear cells (PBMCs), obtained at new diagnosis, from a patient treated with antithyroid drugs. All receptors come from a woman between 18 and 29 years old with Graves disease. Each CDR3 is given with its conserved first and last residue. Each record gives: V gene, D gene, clone size, J gene, CDR3 length, CDR3 protein, CDR3 DNA. D genes are given only for firm matches. Clone size is stated in some rows and not others, as once, few, many or a class when expanded.

>TRBV12-3/TRBV12-4|NA|many|TRBJ1-6|14
CASTLGDYNSPLHF
TGTGCCAGCACCCTGGGGGATTATAATTCACCCCTCCACTTT
>TRBV5-5|TRBD2|many|TRBJ2-7|15
CASSWGGRGAYEQYF
TGTGCCAGCAGTTGGGGGGGAAGGGGAGCCTACGAGCAGTACTTC
>TRBV6-1|NA|many|TRBJ1-1|11
CASRLNLEAFF
TGTGCCAGCAGGTTGAATCTAGAAGCTTTCTTT
>TRBV6-5|NA|many|TRBJ1-2|16
CASSYSSSRAGNGYTF
TGTGCCAGCAGTTACTCGTCGTCTAGGGCAGGGAATGGCTACACCTTC
>TRBV5-1|NA|many|TRBJ2-3|15
CASSSGGGIADTQYF
TGCGCCAGCAGCTCCGGAGGGGGCATAGCAGATACGCAGTATTTT
>TRBV27|NA|many|TRBJ2-7|14
CASSLISSLYEQYF
TGTGCCAGCAGTTTAATAAGCTCTCTCTACGAGCAGTACTTC
>TRBV4-1|NA|once|TRBJ1-5|16
CASSQDQGTSNQPQHF
TGCGCCAGCAGCCAAGATCAGGGGACGAGCAATCAGCCCCAGCATTTT
>TRBV20-1|NA|few|TRBJ1-1|12
CSARVPSTEAFF
TGCAGTGCTAGAGTCCCCTCGACCGAGGCTTTCTTT
>TRBV6-1|TRBD1|many|TRBJ2-1|14
CASLGQGYVNEQFF
TGTGCCAGCCTGGGACAGGGGTATGTCAATGAGCAGTTCTTC
>TRBV18|NA|many|TRBJ2-7|18
CASSPPPMAWGIVNEQYF
TGTGCCAGCTCACCACCCCCCATGGCGTGGGGGATCGTCAACGAGCAGTACTTC
>TRBV5-1|NA|NA|TRBJ2-3|14
CASSWGRVADTQYF
TGCGCCAGCAGCTGGGGACGTGTGGCAGATACGCAGTATTTT
>TRBV4-1|NA|NA|TRBJ1-2|13
CASSLYEQTGYTF
TGCGCCAGCAGCCTATATGAACAGACAGGCTACACCTTC
>TRBV29-1|TRBD1|few|TRBJ2-7|13
CSVAGTGGYEQYF
TGCAGCGTCGCCGGGACAGGTGGCTACGAGCAGTACTTC
>TRBV3-1|NA|many|TRBJ2-7|14
CASSQVGGGYEQYF
TGTGCCAGCAGCCAAGTGGGAGGGGGCTACGAGCAGTACTTC
>TRBV20-1|NA|many|TRBJ2-3|14
CSAPARAHTDTQYF
TGCAGTGCACCGGCCCGCGCCCACACAGATACGCAGTATTTT
>TRBV28|TRBD2|NA|TRBJ2-2|16
CASSLTGTSGPGELFF
TGTGCCAGCAGTTTAACCGGGACTAGCGGGCCTGGGGAGCTGTTTTTT
>TRBV30|TRBD1|many|TRBJ2-1|15
CAWANSGTAYNEQFF
TGTGCCTGGGCCAACTCCGGGACAGCTTACAATGAGCAGTTCTTC
>TRBV19|NA|NA|TRBJ2-7|15
CASSIAGRSSYEQYF
TGTGCCAGTAGTATTGCGGGAAGGAGCTCCTACGAGCAGTACTTC
>TRBV19|TRBD1|NA|TRBJ1-5|16
CASSRWTGGQEQPQHF
TGTGCCAGTAGTAGATGGACAGGGGGCCAAGAACAGCCCCAGCATTTT
>TRBV2|TRBD1|many|TRBJ2-3|15
CASSVGQFSTDTQYF
TGTGCCAGCAGCGTGGGACAGTTTAGCACAGATACGCAGTATTTT
>TRBV11-3|NA|many|TRBJ1-1|13
CASSFAQNTEAFF
TGTGCCAGCAGCTTTGCCCAGAACACTGAAGCTTTCTTT
>TRBV5-1|TRBD1|NA|TRBJ2-1|14
CASSRQGPGSEQFF
TGCGCCAGCAGCAGACAGGGTCCGGGTAGTGAGCAGTTCTTC
>TRBV18|TRBD1|many|TRBJ2-3|14
CASLLDRGPDTQYF
TGTGCCAGCCTTCTAGACAGGGGGCCCGATACGCAGTATTTT
>TRBV6-2/TRBV6-3|NA|once|TRBJ2-5|14
CASRARRPQETQYF
TGTGCCAGCAGAGCGAGACGGCCACAAGAGACCCAGTACTTC
>TRBV5-1|TRBD1|many|TRBJ2-1|15
CASSSGQGAVNEQFF
TGCGCCAGCAGCTCTGGACAGGGGGCAGTCAATGAGCAGTTCTTC
>TRBV28|NA|many|TRBJ2-7|11
CASLKDYEQYF
TGTGCCAGCCTCAAGGACTACGAGCAGTACTTC